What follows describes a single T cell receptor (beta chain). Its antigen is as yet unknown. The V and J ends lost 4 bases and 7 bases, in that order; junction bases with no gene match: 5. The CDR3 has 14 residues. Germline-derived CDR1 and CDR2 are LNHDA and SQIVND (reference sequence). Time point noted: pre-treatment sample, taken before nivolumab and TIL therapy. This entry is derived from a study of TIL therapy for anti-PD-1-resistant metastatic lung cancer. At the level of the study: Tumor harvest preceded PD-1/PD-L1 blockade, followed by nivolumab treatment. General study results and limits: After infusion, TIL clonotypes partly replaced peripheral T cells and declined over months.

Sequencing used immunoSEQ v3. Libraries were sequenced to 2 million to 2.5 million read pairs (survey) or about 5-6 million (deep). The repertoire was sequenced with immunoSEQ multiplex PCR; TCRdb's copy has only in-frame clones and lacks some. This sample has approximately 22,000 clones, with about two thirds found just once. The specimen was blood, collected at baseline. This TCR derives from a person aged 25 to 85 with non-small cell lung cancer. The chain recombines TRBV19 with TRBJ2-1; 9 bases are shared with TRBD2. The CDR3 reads CASSRGLAINEQFF. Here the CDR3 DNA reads TGTGCCAGTAGTAGGGGACTAGCAATTAATGAGCAGTTCTTC. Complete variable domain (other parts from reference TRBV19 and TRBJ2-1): DGGITQSPKYLFRKEGQNVTLSCEQNLNHDAMYWYRQDPGQGLRLIYYSQIVNDFQKGDIAEGYSVSREKKESFPLTVTSAQKNPTAFYLCASSRGLAINEQFFGPGTRLTVL.